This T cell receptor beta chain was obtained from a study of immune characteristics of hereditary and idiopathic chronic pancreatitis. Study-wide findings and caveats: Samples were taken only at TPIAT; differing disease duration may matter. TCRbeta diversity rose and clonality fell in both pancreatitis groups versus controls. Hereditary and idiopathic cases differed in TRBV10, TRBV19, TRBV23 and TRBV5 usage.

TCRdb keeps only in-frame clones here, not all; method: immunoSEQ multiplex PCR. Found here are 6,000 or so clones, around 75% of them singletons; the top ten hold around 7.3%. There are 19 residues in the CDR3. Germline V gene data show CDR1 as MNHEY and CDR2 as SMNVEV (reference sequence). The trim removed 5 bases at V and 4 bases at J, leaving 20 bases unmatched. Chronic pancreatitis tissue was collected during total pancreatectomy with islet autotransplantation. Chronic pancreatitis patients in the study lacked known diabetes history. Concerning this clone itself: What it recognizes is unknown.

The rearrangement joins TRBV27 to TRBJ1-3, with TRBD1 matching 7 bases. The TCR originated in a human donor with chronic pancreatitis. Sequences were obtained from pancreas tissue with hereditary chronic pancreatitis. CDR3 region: CASSPYLGQLPDMGNTIYF. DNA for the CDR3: TGTGCCAGCAGTCCTTACCTGGGACAGCTGCCTGACATGGGAAACACCATATATTTT.